A selection of T cell receptor beta chains follows, all from one sample in a study of cytomegalovirus exposure and HLA in healthy donors. Clones were sequenced by immunoSEQ multiplex PCR, and TCRdb holds only the in-frame ones, with some missing. The sample table includes around 140,000 clones. What was sequenced was PBMCs. These TCRs come from a woman aged 50 to 60 in good health and CMV-seronegative. Both conserved end residues are part of each CDR3. D genes are given only for firm matches.

>.|TRBV11-2|TRBJ2-7
TGTGCCAGCAGCCCGTTACGGGGGTACTCCTACGAGCAGTACTTC
CASSPLRGYSYEQYF
>.|TRBV18|TRBJ2-1
TGTGCCAGCTCTCAGGGGACCGCTCACAATGAGCAGTTCTTC
CASSQGTAHNEQFF
>.|TRBV4-3|TRBJ2-7
TGCGCCAGCAGCCAAGGACAGGGACTTGGTGAGCAGTACTTC
CASSQGQGLGEQYF
>.|TRBV4-2|TRBJ1-1
TGTGCCAGCAGCCAAGGAGAGGGGGGGCTGGACACTGAAGCTTTCTTT
CASSQGEGGLDTEAFF
>TRBD2|TRBV19|TRBJ2-3
TGTGCCAGTAGTATAGGGGTAGCGGGAGTCCCAGATACGCAGTATTTT
CASSIGVAGVPDTQYF
>.|TRBV19|TRBJ2-5
TGTGCCAGTAGTGCTAGCTACAGAGAGACCCAGTACTTC
CASSASYRETQYF
>TRBD1|TRBV9|TRBJ2-7
TGTGCCAGCAGCGTAGACGGGACAGGCCCCGCTAGGATCGACTTC
CASSVDGTGPARIDF
>.|TRBV7-2|TRBJ1-6
TGTGCCAGCAGCCCCCCAAGGGGTTCACCCCTCCACTTT
CASSPPRGSPLHF
>TRBD2|TRBV11-2|TRBJ2-7
TGTGCCACCTACGGGAGGCCCCCCTACGAGCAGTACTTC
CATYGRPPYEQYF
>TRBD1|TRBV13|TRBJ2-7
TGTGCCAGCAGCTTGGGACAGGGGGTCTCCTACGAGCAGTACTTC
CASSLGQGVSYEQYF
>.|TRBV6-5|TRBJ2-7
TGTGCCAGCAGTTACCAGGTAACCCACGAGCAGTACTTC
CASSYQVTHEQYF
>TRBD2|TRBV9|TRBJ2-1
TGTGCCAGCAGCGTGGGGGGGGGACTAGCGGACAATGAGCAGTTCTTC
CASSVGGGLADNEQFF
>.|TRBV6-5|TRBJ2-2
TGTGCCAGCAACAGGAACACCGGGGAGCTGTTTTTT
CASNRNTGELFF
>TRBD1|TRBV7-9|TRBJ2-7
TGTGCCAGCAGCCTAGGACAGGGAAACTCCTACGAGCAGTACTTC
CASSLGQGNSYEQYF
>TRBD2|TRBV6-1|TRBJ2-3
TGTGCCAGCAGTGAAACTAGCGGAGCTCTGCATGGTACGCAGTATTTT
CASSETSGALHGTQYF
>TRBD1|TRBV27|TRBJ1-5
TGTGCCAGCAGTTTATCAGGGGGCGGCAATCAGCCCCAGCATTTT
CASSLSGGGNQPQHF
>.|TRBV27|TRBJ2-7
TGTGCCAGCAGTACGCACTCCAGGGGCGCCCCTACCTACGAGCAGTACTTC
CASSTHSRGAPTYEQYF
>TRBD2|TRBV7-3|TRBJ2-5
TGTGCCAGCAGCCCGACTAGCGGGGGGGCGGAGACCCAGTACTTC
CASSPTSGGAETQYF
>TRBD1|TRBV6-1|TRBJ1-2
TGTGCCAGCAGTGCCGACAGGGGAGGGTACTATGGCTACACCTTC
CASSADRGGYYGYTF
>.|TRBV6-4|TRBJ2-3
TGTGCCAGCCGCATAGACAGGAGCACAGATACGCAGTATTTT
CASRIDRSTDTQYF
>.|TRBV7-2|TRBJ2-2
TGTGCCAGCAGATTCCCCGGGACCGGGGAGCTGTTTTTT
CASRFPGTGELFF
>.|TRBV7-9|TRBJ1-4
TGTGCCAGCAGCTTAGGGGCAGCTATTAATGAAAAACTGTTTTTT
CASSLGAAINEKLFF
>TRBD1|TRBV2|TRBJ2-4
TGTGCCAGCAGTGGCCGGGACAGGGCGGCCAAAAACATTCAGTACTTC
CASSGRDRAAKNIQYF
>TRBD1|TRBV5-1|TRBJ1-1
TGCGCCAGCAGCTTACCAGGGGGCGAGACTGAAGCTTTCTTT
CASSLPGGETEAFF